A single sample is the source of the 24 T cell receptor beta chains below, sequenced in a study of identical twins. MiXCR, run by TCRdb on the 5' RACE reads, gives a single entry per CDR3 protein. Of 1.5 million to 2 million distinct CDR3 sequences detected, about 31% appear once; the ten largest clones hold roughly 0.3%. The sample comprised cord blood. The receptors come from a newborn girl in good health.

In this sample, this clonotype turned up a few times. The chain carries TRBV7-9 and TRBJ2-7; 9 bases align to TRBD2. From germline, CDR1 is SEHNR and CDR2 FQNEAQ (reference sequence). Trimming cost V 3 bases and J 3 bases; bases outside gene matches: 9. The CDR3 loop spans 16 amino acids. The CDR3 DNA reads TGTGCCAGCAGCTTGTGGACCGGGACTAGCTTCTACGAGCAGTACTTC. Its translation is CASSLWTGTSFYEQYF.

The table lists this clonotype with a few counts. The chain combines TRBV6-1 with TRBJ2-7, with unresolved D. CDR1 is MNHNS, CDR2 SASEGT, per germline. V lost 0 bases to trimming and J lost 0 bases, with 9 bases between them. The CDR3 covers 15 residues. The CDR3 loop reads CASSEAAAGSYEQYF. CDR3 nucleotides: TGTGCCAGCAGTGAAGCGGCAGCTGGCTCCTACGAGCAGTACTTC.

This clonotype was seen only a few times. The rearrangement links TRBV7-2 to TRBJ1-2; no reliable D call. Trimming took off 1 base at V and 0 bases at J, with 9 bases between the two ends. Germline V lookup: CDR1 SGHTA, CDR2 FQGNSA. The CDR3 loop spans 15 amino acids. CDR3 nucleotide sequence: TGTGCCAGCAGCTTAGGTCGGGGTTCTAACTATGGCTACACCTTC. Amino acid sequence: CASSLGRGSNYGYTF.

The V call is TRBV10-3, the J call TRBJ2-5; TRBD1 might be the D (5 bases). The CDR3 spans 14 residues. V gave up 3 bases and J gave up 5 bases, with 13 bases separating them. Germline V gene data show CDR1 as ENHRY and CDR2 as SYGVKD. In DNA, the CDR3 is TGTGCCATCAGTGATCCAGGGAAGGGGGAGACCCAGTACTTC. Translated, it gives CAISDPGKGETQYF.

This clonotype appeared a few times. This chain joins TRBV3-1 and TRBJ1-6; TRBD1 aligns across 7 bases. The CDR3 runs 14 residues. Germline assignment: CDR1 LGHDT and CDR2 YNNKEL (reference sequence). J lost 5 bases, V lost 4 bases, and 2 bases had no gene match. CDR3 in amino acids: CASSRTGNNSPLHF. CDR3 DNA: TGTGCCAGCAGCCGGACAGGCAATAATTCACCCCTCCACTTT.

The chain uses TRBV20-1 and TRBJ1-1; D remains unclear. Trimming cost V 0 bases and J 1 base, with 12 bases left between them. The CDR3 runs 15 residues. The germline V gene has CDR1 DFQATT and CDR2 SNEGSKA (reference sequence). The DNA of the CDR3 is TGCAGTGCTAGAGATTGGGGTAGGAGGAACACTGAAGCTTTCTTT. Translated, it gives CSARDWGRRNTEAFF.

This chain connects TRBV4-1 to TRBJ1-5, with 7 bases matching TRBD1. Per germline, CDR1 MGHRA and CDR2 YSYEKL. The CDR3 spans 20 residues. The J segment lost 0 bases and the V segment lost 0 bases, leaving 14 bases of the junction unmatched. The CDR3 is CASSQDAVAGQQYSNQPQHF. CDR3 bases: TGCGCCAGCAGCCAAGATGCCGTGGCGGGACAGCAATATAGCAATCAGCCCCAGCATTTT.

The gene calls are TRBV7-2 and TRBJ2-2, with 8 bases lining up with TRBD1. The J segment lost 3 bases and the V segment lost 5 bases, leaving 8 bases of the junction unmatched. The length of the CDR3 is 16 residues. CDR1 and CDR2 (germline): SGHTA, FQGNSA. CDR3 region: CASSPRTGRHTGELFF. The CDR3 DNA reads as TGTGCCAGCAGCCCAAGGACAGGGCGTCACACCGGGGAGCTGTTTTTT.

This clonotype was detected only a few times. The chain combines TRBV6-2 or TRBV6-3 with TRBJ1-5, with no clear D. Germline CDR1 is MNHEY and CDR2 is SVGEGT. This CDR3 contains 12 residues. With 9 bases removed from V and 5 bases from J, the gap between germline ends came to 11 bases. This CDR3 is CASRKGHQPQHF. DNA of the CDR3: TGTGCCAGTCGGAAGGGTCATCAGCCCCAGCATTTT.

This clonotype was seen more than once but under ten times. V and J are TRBV3-1 and TRBJ2-1, with D possibly being TRBD1 (5 bases). The CDR3 extends over 13 amino acids. The germline V gene encodes CDR1 LGHDT and CDR2 YNNKEL (reference sequence). The V end lost 3 bases, the J end lost 5 bases, and 8 bases lay between the germline ends. The CDR3 reads CASSQSGNNEQFF. As DNA, the CDR3 is TGTGCCAGCAGCCAGTCAGGGAACAATGAGCAGTTCTTC.

The chain couples TRBV9 to TRBJ1-2; D might be TRBD1 (5 bases). V lost 0 bases to trimming and J lost 0 bases, with 9 bases between them. This CDR3 contains 15 residues. The V gene's germline CDR1 is SGDLS and CDR2 YYNGEE. CDR3 sequence (DNA): TGTGCCAGCAGCGTAGGTGGCAGGGCTAACTATGGCTACACCTTC. As protein: CASSVGGRANYGYTF.

The chain couples TRBV20-1 to TRBJ1-6, with 9 bases that match TRBD1. Germline trimming cut 0 bases from V and 4 bases from J; bases unmatched to any gene: 4. The CDR3 contains 16 residues. The germline CDR1 and CDR2 sequences are DFQATT and SNEGSKA (reference sequence). CDR3 protein: CSARDLGQGYNSPLHF. The CDR3 DNA sequence: TGCAGTGCTAGAGATCTCGGACAGGGGTATAATTCACCCCTCCACTTT.

This clonotype was counted many times. V is TRBV5-1 and J is TRBJ2-1; D uncertain. This CDR3 is built from 15 residues. Germline V gives CDR1 SGHRS, CDR2 YFSETQ. V gave up 4 bases and J gave up 3 bases, with 14 bases separating them. The CDR3 region is CASSPWQVNYNEQFF. CDR3 coding DNA: TGCGCCAGCAGCCCTTGGCAGGTTAACTACAATGAGCAGTTCTTC.

This clonotype was counted between two and nine times. CDR3 nucleotide sequence: TGTGCCAGCAGAAGAGCGGGAGGGGCAGATACGCAGTATTTT. It yields the protein CASRRAGGADTQYF. The chain uses TRBV6-6 and TRBJ2-3, with TRBD2 identical over 10 bases. Germline V gene data show CDR1 as MNHNY and CDR2 as SVGAGI (reference sequence). V lost 6 bases, J lost 4 bases, and 4 bases stayed unmatched. CDR3 length: 14 amino acids.

This clonotype was found a few times. This chain uses TRBV5-1 with TRBJ2-1; the match to TRBD2 covers 7 bases. The trim removed 0 bases at V and 7 bases at J, leaving 7 bases unmatched. The CDR3 is made up of 15 amino acids. Germline assignment: CDR1 SGHRS and CDR2 YFSETQ. In DNA form, the CDR3 reads TGCGCCAGCAGCTTGGGACTAGCTCCTCGGAATGAGCAGTTCTTC. Translated: CASSLGLAPRNEQFF.

The chain links TRBV28 to TRBJ2-5; D ambiguous. The CDR3 consists of 11 residues. Trimming stripped 5 bases from V and 9 bases from J, with 10 bases between. Germline assignment: CDR1 MDHEN and CDR2 SYDVKM. CDR3 amino acids: CASSETLPQYF. The CDR3 DNA reads TGTGCCAGCAGTGAGACACTTCCCCAGTACTTC. Based on the CDR3 plus reference TRBV28 and TRBJ2-5, the full variable domain is DVKVTQSSRYLVKRTGEKVFLECVQDMDHENMFWYRQDPGLGLRLIYFSYDVKMKEKGDIPEGYSVSREKKERFSLILESASTNQTSMYLCASSETLPQYFGPGTRLLVL.

This clonotype was observed a few times. The CDR3 region is CSATAGTSYEQFF. The CDR3 DNA is TGCAGTGCTACCGCCGGGACTAGCTATGAGCAGTTCTTC. The chain recombines TRBV20-1 with TRBJ2-1, with 9 bases identical to TRBD2. CDR1 is DFQATT and CDR2 is SNEGSKA in the germline V gene (reference sequence). V gave up 4 bases and J gave up 8 bases; unmatched junction bases: 6. The CDR3 sequence is 13 residues long.

The J gene is TRBJ2-5, the V gene TRBV24-1; 10 bases are shared with TRBD2. CDR3 size: 16 residues. V lost 4 bases, J lost 3 bases, and 7 bases stayed unmatched. Per the germline V gene, CDR1 is KGHDR and CDR2 is SFDVKD. The chain's CDR3 is CATSDPSLAGEETQYF. Written as DNA, the CDR3 is TGTGCCACCAGTGACCCCTCGCTAGCGGGAGAAGAGACCCAGTACTTC.

The chain couples TRBV4-1 to TRBJ2-5; TRBD2 aligns across 9 bases. The junction had 3 bases not matched to a gene; V was cut back by 4 bases and J by 0 bases. Germline V gives CDR1 MGHRA, CDR2 YSYEKL. The CDR3 has 15 residues. CDR3 residues: CASSRTSVYQETQYF. For the CDR3, the DNA is TGCGCCAGCAGCCGGACTAGCGTGTACCAAGAGACCCAGTACTTC.

The J gene is TRBJ1-1, the V gene TRBV11-1; 11 nucleotides match TRBD1. CDR3 size: 14 residues. Germline V gene lookup returns CDR1 SGHAT and CDR2 FQDESV (reference sequence). J gave up 1 base and V 11 bases, and 6 bases lay outside the gene matches. The CDR3 DNA sequence: TGTGCCTCTCCCGGGACAGGGGGGAACACTGAAGCTTTCTTT. This sequence encodes CASPGTGGNTEAFF.

This clonotype turned up a few times. This chain uses TRBV2 with TRBJ2-7, with a tentative D call TRBD1 (6 bases). Germline CDR1 and CDR2: SNHLY and FYNNEI. Trimming removed 7 bases at V and 3 bases at J, with 22 bases between. This CDR3 has 16 residues. The CDR3 nucleotides read TGTGCCAGCATTTCGACGGTCCAGGGGTCTTTCTACGAGCAGTACTTC. It is translated as CASISTVQGSFYEQYF.

The rearrangement uses TRBV6-6 and TRBJ2-1, with 8 positions matching TRBD2. The length of the CDR3 is 14 residues. Germline V gene sequence: CDR1 MNHNY, CDR2 SVGAGI (reference sequence). V lost 5 bases, J lost 13 bases, and 13 bases stayed unmatched. The CDR3 sequence is CASSNGLAFETQFF. The DNA for the CDR3 is TGTGCCAGCAGTAACGGACTAGCCTTCGAGACCCAGTTCTTC.

This clonotype has a handful of counts. The chain joins TRBV20-1 to TRBJ2-2, with no clear D. The CDR3 is made up of 12 amino acids. V lost 3 bases, J lost 3 bases, and 5 bases lay in between. The germline CDR1 and CDR2 sequences are DFQATT and SNEGSKA (reference sequence). CDR3 sequence: CSARWYTGELFF. The CDR3 DNA reads as TGCAGTGCTAGGTGGTACACCGGGGAGCTGTTTTTT.

This chain links TRBV10-3 with TRBJ2-1; 11 positions match TRBD2. The V gene's germline CDR1 is ENHRY and CDR2 SYGVKD. The V segment lost 7 bases and the J segment 0 bases; nucleotides outside the gene matches: 5. This CDR3 region has 16 residues. CDR3 DNA: TGTGCCATCACCATTAGCGGGGGGGCCTCCTACAATGAGCAGTTCTTC. As protein: CAITISGGASYNEQFF.